The 27 T cell receptor beta chains below all came from one sample that was sequenced in a study of OX40 agonist ivuxolimab in advanced cancers. Measured with immunoSEQ multiplex PCR; TCRdb has only the in-frame clones, and not every one. This table has 40,000 to 50,000 clones, 70% to 90% appearing once. The source material was CD4+ or CD8+ T cells sorted from blood, sampled in a trial of the OX40 agonist ivuxolimab. The receptors come from an adult with an advanced solid tumor such as melanoma, head and neck, liver or kidney cancer.

The chain is built from TRBV7-9 and TRBJ2-5; D is possibly TRBD1 or TRBD2 (5 bases each). This CDR3 contains 13 residues. Trimming removed 5 bases at V and 4 bases at J, with 11 bases between. The V gene's germline CDR1 is SEHNR and CDR2 FQNEAQ (reference sequence). CDR3 in amino acids: CASSPPGRETQYF. Here the CDR3 DNA reads TGTGCCAGCAGCCCCCCGGGGCGAGAGACCCAGTACTTC.

V usage is TRBV9 and J usage is TRBJ2-2; no clear D. Trimming removed 5 bases at V and 6 bases at J, with 11 bases between. Per the germline V gene, CDR1 is SGDLS and CDR2 is YYNGEE. The length of the CDR3 is 13 residues. DNA of the CDR3: TGTGCCAGCAGTTATGACGATCCCGGGGAGCTGTTTTTT. Its translation is CASSYDDPGELFF.

This clone was counted a few times. The V call is TRBV7-9, the J call TRBJ2-7; D possibly corresponds to TRBD2 (6 bases). CDR1 is SEHNR, CDR2 FQNEAQ, per germline (reference sequence). V lost 4 bases, J lost 4 bases, and 11 bases lay in between. The CDR3 sequence is 13 residues long. This chain's CDR3 is CASSSPGTYEQYF. In DNA, the CDR3 is TGTGCCAGCAGCTCGCCCGGGACTTACGAGCAGTACTTC.

The V and J genes are TRBV11-2 and TRBJ2-3; unclear D gene. Germline V CDR1 and CDR2: SGHAT, FQNNGV. This CDR3 spans 15 amino acids. V was clipped by 0 bases and J by 6 bases, with 13 bases between them. DNA for the CDR3: TGTGCCAGCAGCTTAGATCCAAGAAACACCGATACGCAGTATTTT. Residues: CASSLDPRNTDTQYF.

The chain uses TRBV15 and TRBJ1-1, with D tentatively TRBD1 (6 bases). This CDR3 spans 14 amino acids. Per germline, CDR1 LNHNV and CDR2 YYDKDF (reference sequence). V lost 4 bases, J lost 6 bases, and 15 bases lay in between. The CDR3 protein is CATSKPGQLPEAFF. CDR3 bases: TGTGCCACCAGCAAACCCGGACAGCTCCCTGAAGCTTTCTTT.

This sequence joins TRBV7-9 and TRBJ1-1; 7 bases are a match to TRBD1. The V and J ends lost 0 bases and 6 bases, in that order; junction bases with no gene match: 13. The CDR3 has 17 residues. Germline V lookup: CDR1 SEHNR, CDR2 FQNEAQ (reference sequence). The CDR3 protein is CASSLANRGIGGAEAFF. The CDR3 DNA follows: TGTGCCAGCAGCTTAGCGAACAGGGGAATAGGTGGCGCTGAAGCTTTCTTT.

The CDR3 reads CASSFEGVMNTEAFF. For the CDR3, the DNA is TGTGCCAGCAGCTTCGAGGGAGTCATGAACACTGAAGCTTTCTTT. The chain is built from TRBV11-1 and TRBJ1-1; D not certain. The CDR3 totals 15 residues. Trimming cost V 3 bases and J 0 bases, with 11 bases left between them. CDR1 SGHAT and CDR2 FQDESV come from the germline V gene (reference sequence).

The J gene is TRBJ2-1, the V gene TRBV7-6; D unresolved. Per the germline V gene, CDR1 is SGHVS and CDR2 is FNYEAQ. V lost 1 base, J lost 6 bases, and 16 bases lay in between. This CDR3 is 16 amino acids long. CDR3 residues: CASSLGKTMGSNEQFF. CDR3 nucleotide sequence: TGTGCCAGCAGCTTAGGAAAGACAATGGGGTCCAATGAGCAGTTCTTC.

V usage is TRBV7-6 and J usage is TRBJ2-1; D unclear. CDR1 and CDR2 (germline): SGHVS, FNYEAQ. The CDR3 sequence is 13 residues long. V was shortened by 3 bases and J by 7 bases, with 10 bases between the two germline ends. CDR3: CASSFSLGNEQFF. The CDR3, as DNA: TGTGCCAGCAGCTTCTCACTGGGGAATGAGCAGTTCTTC.

By sample fraction, this clone is medium-sized. The V call is TRBV6-4, the J call TRBJ1-1; 7 positions agree with TRBD1. The CDR3 extends over 15 amino acids. Germline V CDR1 and CDR2: MRHNA, SNTAGT. V lost 6 bases and J lost 1; bases outside the gene matches: 8. The CDR3 loop is CASSPRTGQNTEAFF. In nucleotides, the CDR3 is TGTGCCAGCAGCCCCCGGACAGGACAGAACACTGAAGCTTTCTTT.

The J gene is TRBJ2-5, the V gene TRBV7-9, with 8 bases aligning to TRBD2. The CDR3 runs 15 residues. J gave up 2 bases and V 3 bases, and 5 bases lay outside the gene matches. Germline V lookup: CDR1 SEHNR, CDR2 FQNEAQ (reference sequence). The chain's CDR3 is CASSFRRGAQETQYF. DNA of the CDR3: TGTGCCAGCAGCTTCCGGCGGGGGGCTCAAGAGACCCAGTACTTC.

By its share, this clone is medium-sized. The chain couples TRBV5-4 to TRBJ2-5; the D gene is possibly TRBD1 (6 bases). The germline CDR1 and CDR2 sequences are SGHNT and YYREEE (reference sequence). V dropped 4 bases and J dropped 2 bases, with 12 bases sitting between them. This CDR3 comprises 14 residues. Written as DNA, the CDR3 is TGTGCCAGCAGCCGGAACAGGGCTCAAGAGACCCAGTACTTC. Translation gives CASSRNRAQETQYF.

This chain connects TRBV6-1 to TRBJ1-6; 8 nucleotides agree with TRBD1. CDR1 is MNHNS and CDR2 is SASEGT in the germline V gene. CDR3 size: 14 residues. V lost 6 bases, J lost 10 bases, and 8 bases stayed unmatched. This chain's CDR3 is CASRDWTGRSPLHF. As DNA, the CDR3 is TGTGCCAGCAGGGACTGGACAGGGCGCTCACCCCTCCACTTT.

CDR3 coding DNA: TGTGCCAGCAGTTTATATTTCCCGAGGGCTCACACAGATACGCAGTATTTT. It codes for CASSLYFPRAHTDTQYF. The genes are TRBV27 and TRBJ2-3; D perhaps matches TRBD2 (5 bases). The germline CDR1 and CDR2 sequences are MNHEY and SMNVEV (reference sequence). V gave up 1 base and J gave up 2 bases, with 16 bases separating them. This CDR3 is built from 17 residues.

This clone has just a few counts. The chain combines TRBV4-2 with TRBJ1-2; D is unclear. This CDR3 is built from 15 residues. The germline V and J ends were trimmed by 0 bases and 3 bases, with 11 bases remaining between them. Germline V gene lookup returns CDR1 LGHNA and CDR2 YNFKEQ. DNA of the CDR3: TGTGCCAGCAGCCAAGAGCCGGCCGGGGACTATGGCTACACCTTC. It is translated as CASSQEPAGDYGYTF.

This rearrangement joins TRBV11-2 to TRBJ2-7; 11 positions agree with TRBD2. CDR1 and CDR2 from the germline V gene are SGHAT and FQNNGV. CDR3 length: 15 residues. The trim removed 4 bases at V and 0 bases at J, leaving 2 bases unmatched. CDR3 region: CASSSGTSGSYEQYF. CDR3 sequence (DNA): TGTGCCAGCAGCTCCGGGACTAGCGGCTCCTACGAGCAGTACTTC.

This chain joins TRBV30 and TRBJ2-7, with a tentative D call TRBD1 (6 bases). Trimming cost V 5 bases and J 5 bases, with 16 bases left between them. Germline V gene data show CDR1 as GTSNPN and CDR2 as SVGIG (reference sequence). The CDR3 contains 13 residues. CDR3 in amino acids: CAWGVDPGDEQYF. For the CDR3, the DNA is TGTGCCTGGGGAGTTGATCCAGGGGACGAGCAGTACTTC.

V usage is TRBV4-3 and J usage is TRBJ2-7; D is possibly TRBD2 (5 bases). CDR3 size: 14 residues. V was clipped by 1 base and J by 1 base, with 8 bases between them. Germline lookup yields CDR1 LGHNA and CDR2 YSLEER. In nucleotides, the CDR3 is TGCGCCAGCAGCCAAGTAACGGGGTCCTACGAGCAGTACTTC. Residues: CASSQVTGSYEQYF.

V gene TRBV21-1 combines with J gene TRBJ2-7; the table names TRBD1, a call not compared with the DNA. TRBV21-1 is deemed a pseudogene. This CDR3 contains 15 residues. The CDR3 here is CASSKWTGTRWEQYF. CDR3 bases: TGTGCCAGCAGCAAATGGACAGGGACCCGGTGGGAGCAGTACTTC.

The J gene is TRBJ2-7, the V gene TRBV6-5, with D possibly TRBD1 on 6 matching bases. There are 13 residues in the CDR3. CDR1 and CDR2 (germline): MNHEY, SVGAGI. Trimming stripped 2 bases from V and 4 bases from J, with 9 bases between. The chain's CDR3 is CASSYGDTYEQYF. DNA of the CDR3: TGTGCCAGCAGTTACGGGGACACGTACGAGCAGTACTTC.

The V gene is TRBV11-2, the J gene TRBJ2-3, with D perhaps TRBD2 (6 bases). CDR3 length equals 12 residues. Trimming left V 5 bases short and J 7 bases short, with 10 bases between. CDR1 and CDR2 from the germline V gene are SGHAT and FQNNGV. The CDR3 coding sequence is TGTGCCAGCAGCCATGGCGGGAATACGCAGTATTTT. Translation gives CASSHGGNTQYF.

The rearrangement joins TRBV4-1 to TRBJ2-2; no clear D gene. V shed 0 bases and J shed 6 bases, with 5 bases lying between them. The CDR3 is made up of 13 amino acids. Germline V lookup: CDR1 MGHRA, CDR2 YSYEKL. Written as DNA, the CDR3 is TGCGCCAGCAGCCAAGAATTGTCCGGGGAGCTGTTTTTT. Its protein product is CASSQELSGELFF.

This clone appeared a few times. V usage is TRBV25-1 and J usage is TRBJ2-1; D might be TRBD1 (6 bases). CDR3 length: 12 amino acids. Germline V gene lookup returns CDR1 MGHDK and CDR2 SYGVNS. Trimming pared 8 bases from V and 4 bases from J, leaving 9 bases between. The CDR3 is CASLTGYNEQFF. In DNA, the CDR3 is TGTGCCAGCCTAACAGGGTACAATGAGCAGTTCTTC.

This sequence joins TRBV13 and TRBJ2-3; a possible D gene is TRBD2 (5 bases). Trimming stripped 2 bases from V and 5 bases from J, with 14 bases between. CDR3 size: 15 residues. Germline CDR1 reads PRHDT; CDR2 reads FYEKMQ (reference sequence). The CDR3: CASSLMASRLDTQYF. CDR3 sequence (DNA): TGTGCCAGCAGCTTAATGGCTAGCCGGTTAGATACGCAGTATTTT.

The chain couples TRBV4-1 to TRBJ2-7; possibly TRBD2 for D (5 bases). CDR1 and CDR2 (germline): MGHRA, YSYEKL. The V gene lost 1 base and the J gene lost 2 bases, with 9 bases spanning the gap. This CDR3 has 14 residues. CDR3 coding DNA: TGCGCCAGCAGCCAAGGCGGGTCCGCCTACGAGCAGTACTTC. Its translation is CASSQGGSAYEQYF.

The chain couples TRBV30 to TRBJ2-1; no firm D call. This CDR3 spans 12 amino acids. Germline V gene sequence: CDR1 GTSNPN, CDR2 SVGIG (reference sequence). V lost 1 base, J lost 6 bases, and 7 bases lay in between. CDR3 nucleotide sequence: TGTGCCTGGAGTGCTACACCCAATGAGCAGTTCTTC. Translation: CAWSATPNEQFF.

The chain carries TRBV28 and TRBJ2-7; TRBD1 matches at 9 bases. Germline values: CDR1 MDHEN, CDR2 SYDVKM. With 7 bases clipped from V and 0 bases from J, the junction kept 7 bases outside the gene matches. This CDR3 contains 15 residues. This chain's CDR3 is CASKKGTGRSYEQYF. CDR3 in DNA: TGTGCCAGCAAAAAAGGGACAGGGCGCTCCTACGAGCAGTACTTC.